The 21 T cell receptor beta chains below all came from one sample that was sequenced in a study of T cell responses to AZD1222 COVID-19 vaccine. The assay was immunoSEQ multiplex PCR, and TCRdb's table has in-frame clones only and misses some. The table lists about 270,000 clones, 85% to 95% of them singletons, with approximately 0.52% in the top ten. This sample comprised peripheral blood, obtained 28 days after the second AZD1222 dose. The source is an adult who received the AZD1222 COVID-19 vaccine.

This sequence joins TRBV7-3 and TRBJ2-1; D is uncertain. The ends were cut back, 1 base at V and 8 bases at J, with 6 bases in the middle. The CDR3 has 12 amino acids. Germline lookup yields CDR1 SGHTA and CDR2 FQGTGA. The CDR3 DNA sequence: TGTGCCAGCAGCTTAAACAACCATGAGCAGTTCTTC. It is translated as CASSLNNHEQFF.

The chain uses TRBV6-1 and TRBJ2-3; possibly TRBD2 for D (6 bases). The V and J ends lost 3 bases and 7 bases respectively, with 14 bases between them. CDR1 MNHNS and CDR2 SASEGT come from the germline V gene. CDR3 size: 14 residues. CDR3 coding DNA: TGTGCCAGCAGTGATTACCGGGACTTAAATACGCAGTATTTT. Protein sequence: CASSDYRDLNTQYF.

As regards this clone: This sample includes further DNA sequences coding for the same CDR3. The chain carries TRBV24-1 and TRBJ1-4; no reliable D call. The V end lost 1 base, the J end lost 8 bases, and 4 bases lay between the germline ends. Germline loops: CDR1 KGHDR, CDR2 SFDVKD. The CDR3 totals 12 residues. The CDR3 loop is CATSDFGEKLFF. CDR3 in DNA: TGTGCCACCAGTGATTTTGGAGAAAAACTGTTTTTT.

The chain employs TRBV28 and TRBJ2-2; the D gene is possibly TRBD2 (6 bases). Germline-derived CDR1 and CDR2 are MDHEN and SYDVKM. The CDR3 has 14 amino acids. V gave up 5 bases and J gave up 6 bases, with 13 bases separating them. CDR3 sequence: CASSLPSDSGELFF. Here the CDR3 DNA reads TGTGCCAGCAGTCTGCCTAGCGATTCCGGGGAGCTGTTTTTT. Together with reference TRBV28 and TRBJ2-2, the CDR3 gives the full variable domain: DVKVTQSSRYLVKRTGEKVFLECVQDMDHENMFWYRQDPGLGLRLIYFSYDVKMKEKGDIPEGYSVSREKKERFSLILESASTNQTSMYLCASSLPSDSGELFFGEGSRLTVL.

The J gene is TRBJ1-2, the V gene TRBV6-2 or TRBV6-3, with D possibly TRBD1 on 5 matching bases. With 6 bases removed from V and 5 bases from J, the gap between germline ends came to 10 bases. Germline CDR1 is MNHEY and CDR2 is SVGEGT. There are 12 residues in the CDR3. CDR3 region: CASSEGLYGYTF. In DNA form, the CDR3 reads TGTGCCAGCAGCGAGGGACTTTATGGCTACACCTTC.

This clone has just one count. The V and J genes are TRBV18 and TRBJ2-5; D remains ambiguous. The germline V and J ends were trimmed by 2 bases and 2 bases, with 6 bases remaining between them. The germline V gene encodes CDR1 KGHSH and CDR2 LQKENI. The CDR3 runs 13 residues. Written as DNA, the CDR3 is TGTGCCAGCTCACCATTCGATCAAGAGACCCAGTACTTC. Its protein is CASSPFDQETQYF.

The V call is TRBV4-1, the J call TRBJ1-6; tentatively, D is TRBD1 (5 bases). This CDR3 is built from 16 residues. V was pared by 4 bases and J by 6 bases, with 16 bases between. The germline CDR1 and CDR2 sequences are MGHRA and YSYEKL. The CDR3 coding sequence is TGCGCCAGCAGCCCCTCTCCCCCCGGGGCTAATTCACCCCTCCACTTT. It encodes CASSPSPPGANSPLHF.

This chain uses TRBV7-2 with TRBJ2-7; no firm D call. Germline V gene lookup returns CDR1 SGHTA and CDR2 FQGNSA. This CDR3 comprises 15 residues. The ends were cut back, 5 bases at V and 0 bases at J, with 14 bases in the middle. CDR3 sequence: CASSRIGQSSYEQYF. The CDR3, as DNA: TGTGCCAGCAGCCGTATCGGGCAGAGCTCCTACGAGCAGTACTTC. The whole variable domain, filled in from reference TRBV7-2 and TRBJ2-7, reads GAGVSQSPSNKVTEKGKDVELRCDPISGHTALYWYRQSLGQGLEFLIYFQGNSAPDKSGLPSDRFSAERTGGSVSTLTIQRTQQEDSAVYLCASSRIGQSSYEQYFGPGTRLTVT.

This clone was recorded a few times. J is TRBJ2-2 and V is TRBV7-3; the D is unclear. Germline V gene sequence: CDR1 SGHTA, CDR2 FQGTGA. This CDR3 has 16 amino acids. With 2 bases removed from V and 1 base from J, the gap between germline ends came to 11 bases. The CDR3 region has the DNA TGTGCCAGCAGCTTAGGCGACGGGCAGAACACCGGGGAGCTGTTTTTT. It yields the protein CASSLGDGQNTGELFF.

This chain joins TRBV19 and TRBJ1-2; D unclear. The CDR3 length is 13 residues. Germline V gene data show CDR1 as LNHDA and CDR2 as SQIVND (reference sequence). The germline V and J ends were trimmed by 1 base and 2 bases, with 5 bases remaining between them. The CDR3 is CASSIAGNYGYTF. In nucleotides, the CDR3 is TGTGCCAGTAGTATAGCCGGGAACTATGGCTACACCTTC.

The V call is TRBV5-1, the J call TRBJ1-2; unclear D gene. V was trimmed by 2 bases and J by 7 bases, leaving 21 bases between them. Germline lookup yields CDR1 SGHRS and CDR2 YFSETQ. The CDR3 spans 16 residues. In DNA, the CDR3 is TGCGCCAGCAGCTTTGGAGGAGCCAGCAACGTCTTTGGCTACACCTTC. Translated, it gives CASSFGGASNVFGYTF.

The CDR3 sequence: CASSYPGQGSYGYTF. For the CDR3, the DNA is TGTGCCAGCAGCTACCCGGGACAGGGTTCCTATGGCTACACCTTC. This chain uses TRBV6-5 with TRBJ1-2; TRBD1 matches 9 bases. The germline CDR1 and CDR2 sequences are MNHEY and SVGAGI. V was clipped by 6 bases and J by 4 bases; unmatched bases: 9. CDR3 length: 15 residues.

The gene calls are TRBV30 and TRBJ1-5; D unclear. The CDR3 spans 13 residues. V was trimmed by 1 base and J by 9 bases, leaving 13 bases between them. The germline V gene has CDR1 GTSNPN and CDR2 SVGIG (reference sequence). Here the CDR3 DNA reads TGTGCCTGGAGTGAAAGCTCCCTTTGGCCCCAGCATTTT. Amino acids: CAWSESSLWPQHF.

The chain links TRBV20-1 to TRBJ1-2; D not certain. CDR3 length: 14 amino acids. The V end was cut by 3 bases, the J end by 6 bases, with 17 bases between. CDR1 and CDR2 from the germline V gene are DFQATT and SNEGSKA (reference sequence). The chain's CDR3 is CSASRGSAGNGYTF. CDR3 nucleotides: TGCAGTGCTAGTCGAGGCAGCGCCGGGAATGGCTACACCTTC.

CDR3 region: CASSYTPNYSGRGQFF. The CDR3 nucleotides read TGTGCCAGCAGTTACACCCCGAACTATAGCGGGAGAGGGCAGTTCTTC. This chain uses TRBV28 with TRBJ2-1, with TRBD2 matching over 9 bases. The CDR3 is made up of 16 amino acids. CDR1 MDHEN and CDR2 SYDVKM come from the germline V gene. J was trimmed by 12 bases and V by 4 bases; bases with no gene match: 16. Filled out from reference TRBV28 and TRBJ2-1, the complete variable domain reads DVKVTQSSRYLVKRTGEKVFLECVQDMDHENMFWYRQDPGLGLRLIYFSYDVKMKEKGDIPEGYSVSREKKERFSLILESASTNQTSMYLCASSYTPNYSGRGQFFGPGTRLTVL.

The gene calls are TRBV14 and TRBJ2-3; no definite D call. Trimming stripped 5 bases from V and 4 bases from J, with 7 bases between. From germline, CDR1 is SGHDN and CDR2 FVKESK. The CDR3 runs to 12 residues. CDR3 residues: CASSLVPDTQYF. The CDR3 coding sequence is TGTGCCAGCAGCTTAGTTCCAGATACGCAGTATTTT. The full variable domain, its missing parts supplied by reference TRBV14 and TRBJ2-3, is EAGVTQFPSHSVIEKGQTVTLRCDPISGHDNLYWYRRVMGKEIKFLLHFVKESKQDESGMPNNRFLAERTGGTYSTLKVQPAELEDSGVYFCASSLVPDTQYFGPGTRLTVL.

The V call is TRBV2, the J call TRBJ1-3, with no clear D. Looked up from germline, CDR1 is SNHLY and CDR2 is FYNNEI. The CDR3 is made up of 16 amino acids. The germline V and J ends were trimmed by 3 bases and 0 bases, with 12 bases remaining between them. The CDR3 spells CASSDVQLSSGNTIYF. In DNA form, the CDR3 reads TGTGCCAGCAGTGACGTTCAGCTAAGCTCTGGAAACACCATATATTTT.

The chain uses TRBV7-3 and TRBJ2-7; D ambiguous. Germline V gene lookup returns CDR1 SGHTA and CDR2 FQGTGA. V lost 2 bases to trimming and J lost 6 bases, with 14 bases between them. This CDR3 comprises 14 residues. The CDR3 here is CASSLGHTSVEQYF. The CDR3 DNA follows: TGTGCCAGCAGCTTAGGCCACACGTCTGTCGAGCAGTACTTC.

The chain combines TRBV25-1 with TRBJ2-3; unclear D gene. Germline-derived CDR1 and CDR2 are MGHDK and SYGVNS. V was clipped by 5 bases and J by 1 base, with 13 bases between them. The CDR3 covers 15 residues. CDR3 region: CASSSWTGGTDTQYF. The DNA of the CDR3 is TGTGCCAGCAGTAGTTGGACGGGCGGCACAGATACGCAGTATTTT. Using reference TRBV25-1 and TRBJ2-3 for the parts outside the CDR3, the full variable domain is EADIYQTPRYLVIGTGKKITLECSQTMGHDKMYWYQQDPGMELHLIHYSYGVNSTEKGDLSSESTVSRIRTEHFPLTLESARPSHTSQYLCASSSWTGGTDTQYFGPGTRLTVL.

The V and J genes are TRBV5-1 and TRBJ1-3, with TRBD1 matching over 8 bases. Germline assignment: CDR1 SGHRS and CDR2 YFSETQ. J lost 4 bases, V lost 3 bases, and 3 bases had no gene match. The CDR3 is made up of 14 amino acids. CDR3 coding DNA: TGCGCCAGCAGCTCGTGGACAGGGGGAAACACCATATATTTT. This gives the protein CASSSWTGGNTIYF.

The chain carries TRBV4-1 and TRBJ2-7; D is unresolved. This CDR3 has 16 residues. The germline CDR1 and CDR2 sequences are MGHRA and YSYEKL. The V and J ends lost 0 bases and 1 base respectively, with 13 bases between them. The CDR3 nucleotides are TGCGCCAGCAGCCAAGAAGCCCGGACCGCATCCTACGAGCAGTACTTC. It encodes CASSQEARTASYEQYF.